A selection of T cell receptor beta chains follows, all from one sample in a study of blood T cell repertoires in COVID-19. Clones were read by immunoSEQ multiplex PCR, and TCRdb kept only the in-frame ones, dropping some. The table has hundreds of thousands of clones, around 90% seen once. Input material: peripheral blood. These receptors were obtained from a man between 65 and 79 years old with acute or convalescent COVID-19. Each CDR3 is given with its conserved first and last residue. The D gene is left open where the match is weak. A row's size may be missing; if present it is once, few, many or a size class.

j_call v_call clone_size d_call cdr3_aa cdr3_nt
TRBJ1-5 TRBV2 many NA CASSEGSGMGSGNQPQHF TGTGCCAGCAGTGAGGGCAGCGGAATGGGTAGTGGCAATCAGCCCCAGCATTTT
TRBJ2-2 TRBV28 NA NA CASSFTGYTGELFF TGTGCCAGCAGTTTTACAGGGTACACCGGGGAGCTGTTTTTT
TRBJ1-1 TRBV9 NA TRBD1 CASSEGQGARWTEAFF TGTGCCAGCAGCGAGGGACAGGGGGCGCGTTGGACTGAAGCTTTCTTT
TRBJ2-5 TRBV18 NA TRBD1 CASSYLQGRQETQYF TGTGCCAGCTCATACCTACAGGGGCGACAAGAGACCCAGTACTTC
TRBJ1-3 TRBV15 NA NA CATSSRWGNTIYF TGTGCCACCAGTTCTCGGTGGGGAAACACCATATATTTT
TRBJ2-7 TRBV18 NA NA CASSPNSYEQYF TGTGCCAGCTCACCCAACTCCTACGAGCAGTACTTC
TRBJ2-1 TRBV28 NA TRBD1 CASSLLHRGHYNEQFF TGTGCCAGCAGTTTACTCCATAGGGGGCACTACAATGAGCAGTTCTTC
TRBJ2-7 TRBV24-1 NA NA CATISGHSYEQYF TGTGCCACCATATCGGGTCATTCCTACGAGCAGTACTTC
TRBJ2-7 TRBV18 NA NA CASSPGLGYEQYF TGTGCCAGCTCACCTGGACTGGGGTACGAGCAGTACTTC
TRBJ2-1 TRBV19 NA TRBD2 CASRYGGAWNEQFF TGTGCCAGTAGGTACGGGGGGGCGTGGAATGAGCAGTTCTTC
TRBJ1-6 TRBV3-1/TRBV3-2 NA NA CASSQLEYNSPLHF TGTGCCAGCAGCCAGCTTGAGTATAATTCACCCCTCCACTTT
TRBJ2-1 TRBV7-2 NA NA CASSFYGDSYNEQFF TGTGCCAGCAGCTTTTACGGTGACTCCTACAATGAGCAGTTCTTC
TRBJ2-5 TRBV28 NA NA CASREQGQETQYF TGTGCCAGCAGGGAACAGGGACAAGAGACCCAGTACTTC
TRBJ1-2 TRBV6-5 NA TRBD1 CASRQLGQHYGYTF TGTGCCAGCAGGCAATTGGGACAGCACTATGGCTACACCTTC
TRBJ1-2 TRBV4-3 NA NA CASSHPASRGRGYTF TGCGCCAGCAGCCACCCCGCGAGCAGGGGTCGTGGCTACACCTTC
TRBJ2-5 TRBV28 NA NA CASSYGQGGYQETQYF TGTGCCAGCAGTTACGGACAGGGAGGGTACCAAGAGACCCAGTACTTC
TRBJ2-7 TRBV7-8 NA NA CASSFGGLVPYEQYF TGTGCCAGCAGCTTTGGGGGCCTGGTCCCCTACGAGCAGTACTTC
TRBJ1-5 TRBV30 NA NA CAWTRGNQPQHF TGTGCCTGGACGAGGGGCAATCAGCCCCAGCATTTT
TRBJ2-7 TRBV2 few NA CASSLLQGYEQYF TGTGCCAGCAGTCTTCTACAGGGTTACGAGCAGTACTTC
TRBJ2-3 TRBV9 once TRBD2 CASSVEPAGRGIGGTDTQYF TGTGCCAGCAGCGTAGAACCAGCGGGGCGAGGGATCGGGGGCACAGATACGCAGTATTTT
TRBJ2-5 TRBV9 NA NA CASSVGPSIATQETQYF TGTGCCAGCAGCGTAGGCCCCTCCATCGCGACACAAGAGACCCAGTACTTC
TRBJ1-2 TRBV9 few TRBD1 CASSLPGGLSYGYTF TGTGCCAGCAGCCTTCCAGGGGGCCTTTCCTATGGCTACACCTTC
TRBJ1-5 TRBV19 NA TRBD1 CASSNSGGRGNQPQHF TGTGCCAGTAGTAACTCAGGGGGACGAGGCAATCAGCCCCAGCATTTT
TRBJ2-7 TRBV24-1 NA NA CATSGLKDYEQYF TGTGCCACCTCGGGATTAAAGGACTACGAGCAGTACTTC
TRBJ1-1 TRBV6-2/TRBV6-3 once TRBD1 CASSPDRGNTEAFF TGTGCCAGCAGTCCGGACAGGGGGAACACTGAAGCTTTCTTT
TRBJ2-5 TRBV4-2 NA NA CASSQELPGAVTQETQYF TGTGCCAGCAGCCAAGAACTCCCAGGGGCGGTTACCCAAGAGACCCAGTACTTC
TRBJ2-2 TRBV5-4 NA TRBD1 CASRRQGSNTGELFF TGTGCCAGCAGAAGACAGGGATCGAACACCGGGGAGCTGTTTTTT
TRBJ2-7 TRBV30 NA TRBD2 CAWRPSSGGTEYF TGTGCCTGGAGACCATCTAGCGGGGGGACGGAGTACTTC
TRBJ1-1 TRBV2 NA NA CASSLGEGDTEAFF TGTGCCAGCAGTCTAGGGGAAGGGGACACTGAAGCTTTCTTT
TRBJ2-7 TRBV6-2/TRBV6-3 once NA CASSYQPGYEQYF TGTGCCAGCAGTTACCAGCCCGGGTACGAGCAGTACTTC
TRBJ1-6 TRBV6-2/TRBV6-3 NA NA CASSSPGDNSPLHF TGTGCCAGCAGTTCCCCGGGTGATAATTCACCCCTCCACTTT
TRBJ2-7 TRBV6-5 NA TRBD1 CASSYEGAPSYEQYF TGTGCCAGCAGTTACGAGGGGGCACCCTCCTACGAGCAGTACTTC
TRBJ2-1 TRBV6-2/TRBV6-3 NA NA CASNYGRHYNEQFF TGTGCCAGCAATTACGGCCGCCACTACAATGAGCAGTTCTTC
TRBJ1-1 TRBV5-1 NA TRBD1 CASSKTGTVGTEAFF TGCGCCAGCAGCAAGACCGGGACAGTGGGCACTGAAGCTTTCTTT
TRBJ1-5 TRBV3-1/TRBV3-2 NA NA CASSQDQGSNQPQHF TGTGCCAGCAGCCAAGATCAGGGTAGCAATCAGCCCCAGCATTTT